The clone carrying this TCR beta chain showed up just a few times. Its antigen is unidentified. The data stem from a study of T cell responses to AZD1222 COVID-19 vaccine. Overall study results and limits: At study baseline, merely six AZD1222 recipients were seropositive. Close to half of all spike-specific TCRs reportedly target regions of the variants that are unmutated.

V lost 3 bases to trimming and J lost 10 bases, with 4 bases between them. The CDR3 runs to 10 residues. The germline gives CDR1 SGHAT, CDR2 FQNNGV. This table comes from immunoSEQ multiplex PCR, and its TCRdb copy is limited to in-frame clones, with some not included. The sample lists about 100,000 clones, about 91% seen once, with roughly a sixth in the top ten. This receptor was taken from an adult in good health. The chain carries TRBV11-2 and TRBJ2-1, with D uncertain. The source was peripheral blood, collected on day 0 of AZD1222 vaccination. CDR3: CASSFREQFF. The CDR3 region has the DNA TGTGCCAGCAGCTTCAGGGAGCAGTTCTTC.